Included here is one TCR beta chain sequence, with context. This CDR3 contains 15 residues. Trimming stripped 4 bases from V and 9 bases from J, with 16 bases between. The germline gives CDR1 SGHTA, CDR2 FQGNSA. This sample was included in a study of T cells in Graves' hyperthyroidism and ophthalmopathy. Individuals with ophthalmopathy presented a Clinical Activity Score of at least 3, a NOSPECS grade of at least 4 and a duration under 3 months. It was RNA transcripts that yielded the amplified TCR beta CDR3 regions. During a first-round RT-PCR of the TCR CDR3, the HTBI primer set was used. Each CDR3 protein gets one entry after TCRdb re-called the multiplex PCR reads with MiXCR. The profile shows 500,000 to 650,000 distinct CDR3 sequences, 17% of them singletons.

The TCR sequence derives from a woman between 18 and 30 years old with Graves' ophthalmopathy. The sequencing input was blood. The V gene is TRBV7-2, the J gene TRBJ1-6; tentatively, D is TRBD1 (6 bases). The CDR3 coding sequence is TGTGCCAGCAGCTCGCCGGGACACTCGAGTTCACCCCTCCACTTT. It specifies CASSSPGHSSSPLHF.